These 12 T cell receptor beta chains originate from one sample sequenced in a study of Ad26.COV2.S vaccination and SARS-CoV-2 variants. Produced via immunoSEQ multiplex PCR; TCRdb's table is partial and in-frame only. The sample has approximately 400,000 clones; about 91% are singletons. The sample was peripheral blood, taken after recovery from COVID-19. These receptors were obtained from a human donor who had recovered from COVID-19.

The table lists this clone with a count of one. V and J are TRBV5-1 and TRBJ1-4; TRBD1 agrees at 7 bases. This CDR3 comprises 17 residues. J gave up 4 bases and V 4 bases, and 13 bases lay outside the gene matches. Germline CDR1 and CDR2: SGHRS and YFSETQ. The CDR3 DNA reads TGCGCCAGCAGCCCGATGAAGACAGGGTGGGGTAATGAAAAACTGTTTTTT. Protein product: CASSPMKTGWGNEKLFF.

This CDR3 is CASRDSRGFYGYTF. The CDR3 region has the DNA TGTGCCAGCAGAGACTCTCGAGGGTTCTATGGCTACACCTTC. This chain connects TRBV6-5 to TRBJ1-2; D ambiguous. Deletions cut 6 bases from V and 4 bases from J, with 15 bases between. Germline CDR1 and CDR2: MNHEY and SVGAGI. The CDR3 loop spans 14 amino acids.

This chain connects TRBV19 to TRBJ1-1, with D tentatively TRBD1 (5 bases). This CDR3 spans 15 amino acids. Germline V gives CDR1 LNHDA, CDR2 SQIVND (reference sequence). Deletions cut 4 bases from V and 4 bases from J, with 16 bases between. This CDR3 is CASSTVLPGPTEAFF. In DNA, the CDR3 is TGTGCCAGTAGTACCGTACTGCCAGGGCCCACTGAAGCTTTCTTT.

The genes are TRBV11-2 and TRBJ2-1; the D is unclear. The length of the CDR3 is 17 residues. Germline V CDR1 and CDR2: SGHAT, FQNNGV. Trimming removed 3 bases from V and 5 bases from J, with 20 bases in between. Written as DNA, the CDR3 is TGTGCCAGCAGCTTTTCGTCCGGGCCCGGCCACCACAATGAGCAGTTCTTC. Protein product: CASSFSSGPGHHNEQFF.

V gene TRBV7-3 combines with J gene TRBJ2-1, with 10 bases identical to TRBD2. The J segment lost 5 bases and the V segment lost 5 bases, leaving 24 bases of the junction unmatched. Germline CDR1 reads SGHTA; CDR2 reads FQGTGA. The CDR3 contains 21 residues. The CDR3 bases are TGTGCCAGCAGCCCAGTGGTTTTAGCGGGGGGACGGGTCGATCTGGACAATGAGCAGTTCTTC. Its translation is CASSPVVLAGGRVDLDNEQFF.

This clone was observed a single time. The rearrangement links TRBV6-5 to TRBJ1-2, with TRBD1 identical over 7 bases. The CDR3 runs to 15 residues. Germline V gene lookup returns CDR1 MNHEY and CDR2 SVGAGI. Germline trimming cut 5 bases from V and 4 bases from J; bases unmatched to any gene: 10. CDR3 bases: TGTGCCAGCAGTCGGACAGGTCCTTTCGCCTATGGCTACACCTTC. This gives the protein CASSRTGPFAYGYTF.

A few counts support this clone. The rearrangement uses TRBV6-2 or TRBV6-3 and TRBJ2-7; a possible D gene is TRBD1 (5 bases). The CDR3 has 15 residues. Per the germline V gene, CDR1 is MNHEY and CDR2 is SVGEGT. V was clipped by 6 bases and J by 2 bases, with 17 bases between them. The CDR3: CASRPLGLGTYEQYF. For the CDR3, the DNA is TGTGCCAGCAGGCCTCTGGGGCTAGGAACCTACGAGCAGTACTTC.

The chain links TRBV5-1 to TRBJ1-2, with 10 bases that match TRBD1. Germline loops: CDR1 SGHRS, CDR2 YFSETQ. The ends lost 8 bases at V and 5 bases at J; junction bases unmatched: 6. The CDR3 spans 13 residues. As DNA, the CDR3 is TGCGCCAGTCGGACAGGGGGGAAGTATGGCTACACCTTC. Protein: CASRTGGKYGYTF.

The chain employs TRBV7-6 and TRBJ2-5; no definite D call. Germline V CDR1 and CDR2: SGHVS, FNYEAQ. The V end lost 0 bases, the J end lost 0 bases, and 5 bases lay between the germline ends. The CDR3 extends over 14 amino acids. The CDR3 loop reads CASSLANYQETQYF. In nucleotides, the CDR3 is TGTGCCAGCAGCTTAGCGAACTACCAAGAGACCCAGTACTTC.

This chain uses TRBV5-8 with TRBJ1-5, with TRBD1 as a possible D gene (6 bases). With 2 bases removed from V and 6 bases from J, the gap between germline ends came to 18 bases. The CDR3 is 16 amino acids. Germline CDR1 SGHTS, CDR2 YDEGEE. The DNA for the CDR3 is TGTGCCAGCAGCTTTTGGACAGCCTCCAGCCGTCAGCCCCAGCATTTT. This translates into CASSFWTASSRQPQHF.

The chain is built from TRBV12-3 or TRBV12-4 and TRBJ2-1; D perhaps matches TRBD1 (6 bases). There are 13 residues in the CDR3. Trimming left V 3 bases short and J 4 bases short, with 7 bases between. DNA of the CDR3: TGTGCCAGCAGTTTGACAGGTTACAATGAGCAGTTCTTC. Protein sequence: CASSLTGYNEQFF.

This clone has only one observation. The chain is built from TRBV27 and TRBJ1-1; D call uncertain. Germline V gives CDR1 MNHEY, CDR2 SMNVEV (reference sequence). This CDR3 comprises 13 residues. The V gene lost 2 bases and the J gene lost 2 bases, with 6 bases spanning the gap. The CDR3 loop reads CASSLGSNTEAFF. In DNA, the CDR3 is TGTGCCAGCAGTTTAGGCAGCAACACTGAAGCTTTCTTT.